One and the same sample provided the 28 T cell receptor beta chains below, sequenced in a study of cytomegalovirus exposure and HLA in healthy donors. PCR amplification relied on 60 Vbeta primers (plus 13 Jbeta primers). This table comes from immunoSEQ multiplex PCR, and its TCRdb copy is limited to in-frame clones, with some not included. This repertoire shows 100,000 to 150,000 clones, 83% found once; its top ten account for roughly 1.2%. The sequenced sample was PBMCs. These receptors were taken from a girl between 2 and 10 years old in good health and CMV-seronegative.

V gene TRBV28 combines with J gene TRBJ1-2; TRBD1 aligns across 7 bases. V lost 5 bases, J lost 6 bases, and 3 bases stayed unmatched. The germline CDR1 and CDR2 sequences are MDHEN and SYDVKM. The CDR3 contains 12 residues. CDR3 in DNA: TGTGCCAGCAGTGACAGGGTTCATGGCTACACCTTC. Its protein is CASSDRVHGYTF.

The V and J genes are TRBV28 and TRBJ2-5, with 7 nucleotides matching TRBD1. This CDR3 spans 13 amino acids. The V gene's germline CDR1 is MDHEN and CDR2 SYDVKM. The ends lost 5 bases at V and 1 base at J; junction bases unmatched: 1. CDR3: CASSRQGQETQYF. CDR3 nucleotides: TGTGCCAGCAGTCGACAGGGCCAAGAGACCCAGTACTTC. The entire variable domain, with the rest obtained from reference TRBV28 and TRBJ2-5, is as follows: DVKVTQSSRYLVKRTGEKVFLECVQDMDHENMFWYRQDPGLGLRLIYFSYDVKMKEKGDIPEGYSVSREKKERFSLILESASTNQTSMYLCASSRQGQETQYFGPGTRLLVL.

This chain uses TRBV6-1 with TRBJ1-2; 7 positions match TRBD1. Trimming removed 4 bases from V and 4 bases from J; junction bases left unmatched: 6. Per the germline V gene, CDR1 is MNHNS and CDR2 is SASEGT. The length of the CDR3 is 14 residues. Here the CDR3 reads CASSALQGSYGYTF. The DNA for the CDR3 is TGTGCCAGCAGTGCGCTACAGGGGAGCTATGGCTACACCTTC.

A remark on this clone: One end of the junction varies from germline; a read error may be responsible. CDR3 amino acids: CAVETGYGQYF. CDR3 in DNA: TGTGCCGTAGAGACAGGGTACGGGCAGTACTTC. The chain couples TRBV27 to TRBJ2-7; 7 bases are shared with TRBD1. Germline V gene sequence: CDR1 MNHEY, CDR2 SMNVEV (reference sequence). This CDR3 comprises 11 residues.

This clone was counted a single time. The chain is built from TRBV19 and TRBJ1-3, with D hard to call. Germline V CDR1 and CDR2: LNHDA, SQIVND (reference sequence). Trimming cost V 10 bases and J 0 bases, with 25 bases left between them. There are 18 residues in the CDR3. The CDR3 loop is CATKGREENFLSGNTIYF. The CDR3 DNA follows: TGTGCCACGAAAGGCCGGGAAGAAAACTTTCTCTCTGGAAACACCATATATTTT. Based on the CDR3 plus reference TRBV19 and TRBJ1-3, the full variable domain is DGGITQSPKYLFRKEGQNVTLSCEQNLNHDAMYWYRQDPGQGLRLIYYSQIVNDFQKGDIAEGYSVSREKKESFPLTVTSAQKNPTAFYLCATKGREENFLSGNTIYFGEGSWLTVV.

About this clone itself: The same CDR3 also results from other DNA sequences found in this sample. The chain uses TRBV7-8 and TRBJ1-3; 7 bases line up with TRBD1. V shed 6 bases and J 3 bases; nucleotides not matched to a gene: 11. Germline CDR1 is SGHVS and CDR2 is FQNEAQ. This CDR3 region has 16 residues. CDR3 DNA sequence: TGTGCCAGCAGTCGAGTCCAGGGGGAAGGTGGAAACACCATATATTTT. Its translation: CASSRVQGEGGNTIYF.

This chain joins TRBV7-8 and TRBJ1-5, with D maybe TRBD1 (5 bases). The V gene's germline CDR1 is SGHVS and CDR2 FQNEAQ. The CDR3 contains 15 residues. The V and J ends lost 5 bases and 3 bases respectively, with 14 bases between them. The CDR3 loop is CASSTYDSSNQPQHF. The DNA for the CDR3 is TGTGCCAGCAGCACGTACGACAGTTCCAATCAGCCCCAGCATTTT. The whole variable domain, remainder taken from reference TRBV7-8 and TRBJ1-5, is GAGVSQSPRYKVAKRGQDVALRCDPISGHVSLFWYQQALGQGPEFLTYFQNEAQLDKSGLPSDRFFAERPEGSVSTLKIQRTQQEDSAVYLCASSTYDSSNQPQHFGDGTRLSIL.

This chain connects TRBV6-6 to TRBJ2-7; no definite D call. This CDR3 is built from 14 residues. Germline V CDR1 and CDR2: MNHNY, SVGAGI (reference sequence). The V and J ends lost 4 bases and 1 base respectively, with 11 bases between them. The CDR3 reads CASSFTLLSYEQYF. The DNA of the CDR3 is TGTGCCAGCAGTTTTACCCTACTATCCTACGAGCAGTACTTC.

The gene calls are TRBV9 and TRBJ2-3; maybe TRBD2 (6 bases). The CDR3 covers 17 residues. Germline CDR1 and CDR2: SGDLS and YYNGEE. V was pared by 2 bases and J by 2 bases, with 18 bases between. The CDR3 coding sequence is TGTGCCAGCAGCGTCCCCGAGGGGCGGGATATCACAGATACGCAGTATTTT. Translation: CASSVPEGRDITDTQYF.

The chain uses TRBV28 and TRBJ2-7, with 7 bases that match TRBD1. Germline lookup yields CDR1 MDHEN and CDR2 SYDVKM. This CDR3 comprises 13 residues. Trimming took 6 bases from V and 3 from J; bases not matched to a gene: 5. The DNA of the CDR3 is TGTGCCAGCAGCTCGGACAGGTTCTACGAGCAGTACTTC. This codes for CASSSDRFYEQYF.

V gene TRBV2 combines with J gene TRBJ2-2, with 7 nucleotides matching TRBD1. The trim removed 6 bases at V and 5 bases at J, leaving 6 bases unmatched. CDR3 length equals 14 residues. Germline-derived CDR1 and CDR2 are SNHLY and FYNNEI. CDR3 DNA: TGTGCCAGCAGCGGGACAGCTGAGACCGGGGAGCTGTTTTTT. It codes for CASSGTAETGELFF.

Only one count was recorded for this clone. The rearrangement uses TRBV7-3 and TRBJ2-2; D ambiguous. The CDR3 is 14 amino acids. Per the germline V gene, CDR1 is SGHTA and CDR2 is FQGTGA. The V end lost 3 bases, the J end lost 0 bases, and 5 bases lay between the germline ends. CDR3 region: CASSFTTNTGELFF. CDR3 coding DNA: TGTGCCAGCAGCTTCACAACGAACACCGGGGAGCTGTTTTTT.

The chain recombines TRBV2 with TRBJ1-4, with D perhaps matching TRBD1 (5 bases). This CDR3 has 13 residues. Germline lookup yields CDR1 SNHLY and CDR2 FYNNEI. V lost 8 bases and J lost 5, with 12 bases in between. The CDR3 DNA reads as TGTGCCAGCGGGAGGGACCAAAATGAAAAACTGTTTTTT. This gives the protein CASGRDQNEKLFF.

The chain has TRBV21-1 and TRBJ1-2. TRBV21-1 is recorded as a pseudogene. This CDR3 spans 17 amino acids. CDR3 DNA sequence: TGTGCCAGCAGCAAAGAGGGCACGGGGGGCGGCAACTATGGCTACACCTTC. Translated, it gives CASSKEGTGGGNYGYTF.

In DNA, the CDR3 is TGTGCCAGCAGTTTGGGGGGGCCACGGAACATTCAGTACTTC. It codes for CASSLGGPRNIQYF. The V gene is TRBV6-6, the J gene TRBJ2-4; tentative D call: TRBD2 (7 bases). This CDR3 spans 14 amino acids. The germline V gene has CDR1 MNHNY and CDR2 SVGAGI (reference sequence). Trimming took 4 bases from V and 7 from J, leaving 14 bases between them.

The CDR3 DNA reads as TGTGCCAGCAGCTTGGGGGGCAGGGTTGACACTGAAGCTTTCTTT. Protein sequence: CASSLGGRVDTEAFF. The chain couples TRBV5-4 to TRBJ1-1, with a tentative D call TRBD1 (5 bases). This CDR3 is built from 15 residues. The germline CDR1 and CDR2 sequences are SGHNT and YYREEE (reference sequence). V was pared by 0 bases and J by 3 bases, with 12 bases between.

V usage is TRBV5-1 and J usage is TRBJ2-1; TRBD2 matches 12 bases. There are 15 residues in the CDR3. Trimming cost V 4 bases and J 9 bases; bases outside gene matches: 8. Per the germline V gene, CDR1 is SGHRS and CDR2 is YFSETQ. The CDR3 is CASSVSPSGRVEQFF. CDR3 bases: TGCGCCAGCAGCGTCTCCCCTAGCGGGAGGGTTGAGCAGTTCTTC.

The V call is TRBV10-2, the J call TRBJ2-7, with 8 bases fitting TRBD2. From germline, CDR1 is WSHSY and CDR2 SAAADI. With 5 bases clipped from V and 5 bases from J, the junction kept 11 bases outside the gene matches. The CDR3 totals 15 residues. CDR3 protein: CASSYYREGVDEQYF. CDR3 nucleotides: TGCGCCAGCAGTTACTACCGGGAGGGAGTCGACGAGCAGTACTTC.

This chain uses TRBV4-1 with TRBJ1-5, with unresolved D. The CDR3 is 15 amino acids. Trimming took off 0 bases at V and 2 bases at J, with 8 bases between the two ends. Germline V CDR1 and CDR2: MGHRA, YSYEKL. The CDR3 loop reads CASSQDGQGNQPQHF. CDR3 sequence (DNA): TGCGCCAGCAGCCAAGATGGGCAGGGCAATCAGCCCCAGCATTTT.

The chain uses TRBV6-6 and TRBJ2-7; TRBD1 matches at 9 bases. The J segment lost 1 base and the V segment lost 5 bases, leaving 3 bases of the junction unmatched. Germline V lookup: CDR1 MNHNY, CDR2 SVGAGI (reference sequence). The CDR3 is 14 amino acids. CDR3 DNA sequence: TGTGCCAGCAGTCTGGGACAGGGATCCTACGAGCAGTACTTC. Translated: CASSLGQGSYEQYF.

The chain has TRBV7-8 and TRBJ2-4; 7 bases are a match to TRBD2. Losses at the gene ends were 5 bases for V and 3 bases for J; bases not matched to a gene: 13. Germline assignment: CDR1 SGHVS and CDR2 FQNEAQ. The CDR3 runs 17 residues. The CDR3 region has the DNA TGTGCCAGCAGCGCGGGGGTGGGGGGACGCGTCAAAAACATTCAGTACTTC. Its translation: CASSAGVGGRVKNIQYF.

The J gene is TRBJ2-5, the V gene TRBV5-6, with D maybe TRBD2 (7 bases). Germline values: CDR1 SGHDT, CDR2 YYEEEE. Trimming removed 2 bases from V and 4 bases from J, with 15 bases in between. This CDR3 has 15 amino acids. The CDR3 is CASSFPGGLGETQYF. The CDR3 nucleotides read TGTGCCAGCAGCTTTCCCGGGGGGCTAGGAGAGACCCAGTACTTC.

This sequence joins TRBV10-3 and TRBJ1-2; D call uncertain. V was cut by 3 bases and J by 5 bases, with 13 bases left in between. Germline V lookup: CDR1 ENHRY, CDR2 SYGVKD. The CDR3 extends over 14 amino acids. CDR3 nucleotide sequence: TGTGCCATCAGTGACGGGGTTTGGAATTATGGCTACACCTTC. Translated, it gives CAISDGVWNYGYTF.

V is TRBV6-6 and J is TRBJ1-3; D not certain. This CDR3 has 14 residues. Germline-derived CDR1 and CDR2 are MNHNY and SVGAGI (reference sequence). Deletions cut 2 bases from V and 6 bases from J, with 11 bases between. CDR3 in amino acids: CASSYGQLENTIYF. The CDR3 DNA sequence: TGTGCCAGCAGTTACGGGCAGCTTGAAAACACCATATATTTT.

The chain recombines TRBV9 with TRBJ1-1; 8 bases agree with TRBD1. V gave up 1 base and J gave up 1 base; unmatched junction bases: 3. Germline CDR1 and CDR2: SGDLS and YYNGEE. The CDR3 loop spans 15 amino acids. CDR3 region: CASSVSGTGNTEAFF. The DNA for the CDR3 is TGTGCCAGCAGCGTATCCGGGACAGGGAACACTGAAGCTTTCTTT.

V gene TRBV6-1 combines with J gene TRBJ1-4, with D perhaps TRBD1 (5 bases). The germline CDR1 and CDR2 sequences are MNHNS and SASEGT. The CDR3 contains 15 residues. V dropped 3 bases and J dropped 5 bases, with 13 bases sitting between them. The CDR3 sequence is CASSDTGPRNEKLFF. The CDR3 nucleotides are TGTGCCAGCAGTGATACAGGCCCCCGGAATGAAAAACTGTTTTTT.

The CDR3 coding sequence is TGCAGCGTCCCCCTGGACAGGGGGAAGGAGACCCAGTACTTC. Residues: CSVPLDRGKETQYF. The V gene is TRBV29-1, the J gene TRBJ2-5, with TRBD1 matching over 10 bases. The CDR3 runs 14 residues. Unmatched junction bases numbered 9, after V lost 6 bases and J lost 5 bases. Germline CDR1 is SQVTM and CDR2 is ANQGSEA.

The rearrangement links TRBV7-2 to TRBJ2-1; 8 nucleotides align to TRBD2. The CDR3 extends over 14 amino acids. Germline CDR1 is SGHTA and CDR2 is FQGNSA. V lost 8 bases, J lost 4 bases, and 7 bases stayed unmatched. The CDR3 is CASQGSGVYNEQFF. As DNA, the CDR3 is TGTGCCAGCCAAGGTAGCGGGGTTTACAATGAGCAGTTCTTC.